This TCR beta chain was documented in a study of T cells after yellow fever vaccination (dated by TCRdb to the late 2010s). At the level of the whole study: Using CD3, CD45RA, CCR7 and CD95 staining, memory subsets (EM, EMRA, CM and Tscm) were sorted on a BD FACS Aria III. To track T-cell clones before and after primary and booster YFV17D yellow fever vaccination, bulk TCR alpha and beta repertoires were sequenced longitudinally. Sorting of memory subsets took place on days 0, 15 and 45 and at 18 months after primary vaccination, as well as on days 0, 15 and 45 after the 30-year booster. Two healthy male donors, one aged 18 to 29 and one aged 30 to 39 years, were included in the cohort. The SMART-Seq v4 Ultra Low Input RNA kit was used to prepare libraries from fractions with low cell numbers. Bulk PBMC replicates and cell subsets were isolated from blood drawn at multiple timepoints before and after both primary and secondary immunization. Broader findings and caveats from the paper: The study included only a couple of donors, which limits how far the findings can be generalized. The secondary T-cell response was found to be weaker but faster than the primary response, with a peak reached on day 5 rather than on day 15. After the booster, most clones that had expanded after primary vaccination were detected again (almost 97% of CD4 and 88% of CD8), suggesting broad maintenance of memory. A small fraction of clonotypes appeared in both the CD4 and CD8 compartments, likely as a result of convergent recombination. Because abundant contaminating clonotypes from the bulk population could be contained in FACS-sorted repertoires, computational filtering was required. In the sorted memory subsets on day 0, nearly all vaccine-responding clonotypes were below the level of detection.

Interpreted using the paper, the treatment or condition label stands for: live attenuated yellow fever vaccine strain. A standard Ficoll-Paque protocol was used to isolate PBMCs from peripheral blood. For sorted memory subsets, RNA extraction was done with the RNeasy Micro Kit. V lost 5 bases and J lost 0 bases, and the count of bases not matched to a germline gene is 2. In the germline V gene (reference sequence), CDR1 corresponds to DFQATT and CDR2 to SNEGSKA. From the cysteine through the phenylalanine, the CDR3 covers 13 amino acids. Only CDR3 DNA remains: 39 bases, in frame from the first base. TCR cDNA was made using 5'RACE template switching, a step that added a universal primer site and unique molecular identifiers. Priming for cDNA synthesis came from both the TCR alpha and TCR beta constant segments. Libraries were amplified in two PCR steps, with sample barcodes and sequencing adapters added in the second step. Libraries were sequenced on Illumina HiSeq 2500 (2x100 bp) or NovaSeq (2x150 bp). As for the authors' bioinformatics: Demultiplexing of reads and collapsing into UMI consensus sequences were performed with MIGEC, and V(D)J alignment was carried out with MiXCR. Vaccine-responding clonotypes were identified with edgeR using replicate PBMC samples, with FDR below 0.01 and a log2 fold change above 5 up to day 15 being required. Each bulk clonotype was labeled CD4 or CD8 based on which sequenced repertoire, CD4 or CD8, contained the clonotype at higher abundance. To estimate how each clone was distributed across memory phenotypes, clonotype frequencies in memory subsets were weighted by the numbers of FACS-sorted cells. TCRdb applied fastp at Q25 and MiXCR to the public reads, then kept only in-frame beta chains. Rows merge per CDR3 protein into single entries with the most common DNA and genes. TCRdb's processing, not the authors', yielded these V and J calls. The table for this sample lists about 26,000 distinct CDR3 sequences; under 7% of them were counted only once. The ten largest clones add up to 10% to 15% of the sample.

This clonotype was seen repeatedly, ten times or more. Qualities for individual bases were not recorded, and no much larger clone is one base off. The input for sequencing was PBMCs, either bulk or a sorted T-cell subset (CD4+, CD8+, memory, or dextramer-sorted; not recorded which), taken 15 days after the yellow fever booster vaccination. The receptor chain draws on TRBV20-1 and TRBJ2-3; TRBD2 lines up with 7 middle nucleotides. This TCR was sampled from a man in his thirties or forties who received the YFV17D yellow fever vaccine. The nucleotide sequence reads as follows: TGCAGTGCTGGGGACTACAGCACAGATACGCAGTATTTT. This sequence encodes CSAGDYSTDTQYF.